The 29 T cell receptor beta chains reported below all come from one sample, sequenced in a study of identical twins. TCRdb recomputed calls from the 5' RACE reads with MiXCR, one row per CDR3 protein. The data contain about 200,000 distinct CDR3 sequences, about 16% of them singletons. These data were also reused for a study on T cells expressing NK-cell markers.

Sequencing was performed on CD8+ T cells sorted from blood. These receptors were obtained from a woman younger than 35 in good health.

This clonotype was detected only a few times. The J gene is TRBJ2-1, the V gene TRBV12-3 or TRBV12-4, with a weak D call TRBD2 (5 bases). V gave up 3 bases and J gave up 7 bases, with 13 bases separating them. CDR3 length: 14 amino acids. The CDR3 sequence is CASSFGGPENEQFF. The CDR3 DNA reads TGTGCCAGCAGTTTCGGAGGTCCGGAAAATGAGCAGTTCTTC.

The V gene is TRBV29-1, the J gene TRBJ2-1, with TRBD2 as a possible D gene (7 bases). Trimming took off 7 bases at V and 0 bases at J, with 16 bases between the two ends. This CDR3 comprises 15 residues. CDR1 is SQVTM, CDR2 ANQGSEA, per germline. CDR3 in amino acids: CSALGGGLSYNEQFF. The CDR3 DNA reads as TGCAGCGCCCTGGGGGGGGGGCTCTCCTACAATGAGCAGTTCTTC.

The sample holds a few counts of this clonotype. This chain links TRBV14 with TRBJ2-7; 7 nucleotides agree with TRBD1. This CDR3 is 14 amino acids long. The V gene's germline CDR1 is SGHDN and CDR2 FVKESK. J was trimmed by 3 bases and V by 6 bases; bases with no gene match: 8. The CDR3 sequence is CASSPRGQSYEQYF. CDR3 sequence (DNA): TGTGCCAGCAGTCCCAGGGGACAGAGCTACGAGCAGTACTTC.

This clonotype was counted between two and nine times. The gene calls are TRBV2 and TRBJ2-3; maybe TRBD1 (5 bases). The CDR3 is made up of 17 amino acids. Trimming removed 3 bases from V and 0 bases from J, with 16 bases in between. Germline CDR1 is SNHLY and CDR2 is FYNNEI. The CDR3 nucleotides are TGTGCCAGCAGTGATGCGACAGTACAGACTAGCACAGATACGCAGTATTTT. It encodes CASSDATVQTSTDTQYF.

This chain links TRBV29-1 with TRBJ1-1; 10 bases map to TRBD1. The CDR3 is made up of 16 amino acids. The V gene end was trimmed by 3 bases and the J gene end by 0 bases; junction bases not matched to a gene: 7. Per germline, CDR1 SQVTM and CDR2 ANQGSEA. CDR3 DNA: TGCAGCGTTGACAGTCCCGGGACAGGGGTGAACACTGAAGCTTTCTTT. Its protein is CSVDSPGTGVNTEAFF.

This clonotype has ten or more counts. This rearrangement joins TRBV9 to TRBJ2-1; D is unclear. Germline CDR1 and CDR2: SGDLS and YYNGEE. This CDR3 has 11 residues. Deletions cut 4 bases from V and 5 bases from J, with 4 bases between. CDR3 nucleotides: TGTGCCAGCAGCCGGAACAATGAGCAGTTCTTC. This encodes CASSRNNEQFF. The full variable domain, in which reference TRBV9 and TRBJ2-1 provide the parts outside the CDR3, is DSGVTQTPKHLITATGQRVTLRCSPRSGDLSVYWYQQSLDQGLQFLIQYYNGEERAKGNILERFSAQQFPDLHSELNLSSLELGDSALYFCASSRNNEQFFGPGTRLTVL.

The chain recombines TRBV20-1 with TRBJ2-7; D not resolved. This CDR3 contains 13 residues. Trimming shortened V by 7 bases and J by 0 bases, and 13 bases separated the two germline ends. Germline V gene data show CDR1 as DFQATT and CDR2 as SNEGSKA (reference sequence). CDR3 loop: CSGRTVDSYEQYF. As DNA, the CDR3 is TGCAGTGGCCGGACGGTGGACTCCTACGAGCAGTACTTC.

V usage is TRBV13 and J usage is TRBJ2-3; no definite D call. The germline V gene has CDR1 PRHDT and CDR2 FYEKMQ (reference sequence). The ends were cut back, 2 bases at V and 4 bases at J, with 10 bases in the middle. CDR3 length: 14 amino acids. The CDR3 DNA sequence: TGTGCCAGCAGCTTAAGGGAAATCGCAGATACGCAGTATTTT. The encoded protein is CASSLREIADTQYF.

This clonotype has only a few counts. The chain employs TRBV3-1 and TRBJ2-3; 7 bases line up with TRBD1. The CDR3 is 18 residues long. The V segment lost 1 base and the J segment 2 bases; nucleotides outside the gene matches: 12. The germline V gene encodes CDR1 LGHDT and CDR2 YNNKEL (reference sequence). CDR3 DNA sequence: TGTGCCAGCAGCCAAGCTTCTTACGGGACAGTTTTCACAGATACGCAGTATTTT. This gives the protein CASSQASYGTVFTDTQYF.

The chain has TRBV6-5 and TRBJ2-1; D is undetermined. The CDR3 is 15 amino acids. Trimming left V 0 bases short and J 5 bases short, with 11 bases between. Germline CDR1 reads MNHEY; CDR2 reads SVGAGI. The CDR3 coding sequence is TGTGCCAGCAGTTACTCAAGAGCTCCGAACAATGAGCAGTTCTTC. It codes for CASSYSRAPNNEQFF.

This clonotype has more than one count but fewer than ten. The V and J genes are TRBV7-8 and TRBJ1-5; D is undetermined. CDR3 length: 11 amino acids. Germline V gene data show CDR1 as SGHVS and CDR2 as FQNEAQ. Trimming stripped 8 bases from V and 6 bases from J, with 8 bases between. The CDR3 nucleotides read TGTGCCAGCGGTGGACGTCAGCCCCAGCATTTT. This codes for CASGGRQPQHF.

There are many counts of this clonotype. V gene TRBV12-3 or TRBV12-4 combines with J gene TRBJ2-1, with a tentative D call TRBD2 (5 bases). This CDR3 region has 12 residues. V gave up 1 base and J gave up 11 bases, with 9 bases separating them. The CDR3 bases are TGTGCCAGCAGTTTAGGGGCGGGCAAGCAGTTCTTC. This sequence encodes CASSLGAGKQFF.

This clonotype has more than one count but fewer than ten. DNA for the CDR3: TGTGCCAGCAGCGACTCACTAGCGGGTCTTGAGACCCAGTACTTC. It specifies CASSDSLAGLETQYF. This chain links TRBV12-3 or TRBV12-4 with TRBJ2-5; 9 bases map to TRBD2. The length of the CDR3 is 15 residues. V trimming: 6 bases; J trimming: 5 bases; junction bases outside the gene matches: 10.

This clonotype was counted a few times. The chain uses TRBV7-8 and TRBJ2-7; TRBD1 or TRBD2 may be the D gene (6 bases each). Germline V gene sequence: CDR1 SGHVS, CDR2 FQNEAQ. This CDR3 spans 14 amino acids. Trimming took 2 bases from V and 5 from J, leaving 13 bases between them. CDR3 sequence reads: CASSLRGTPDEQYF. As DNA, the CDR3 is TGTGCCAGCAGCTTAAGGGGGACTCCTGACGAGCAGTACTTC.

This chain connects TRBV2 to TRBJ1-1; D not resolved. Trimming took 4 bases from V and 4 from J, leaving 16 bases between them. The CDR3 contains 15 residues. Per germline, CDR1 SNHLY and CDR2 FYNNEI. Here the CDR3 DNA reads TGTGCCAGCAGTGGTAACTCGGGGTTTAGCACTGAAGCTTTCTTT. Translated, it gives CASSGNSGFSTEAFF.

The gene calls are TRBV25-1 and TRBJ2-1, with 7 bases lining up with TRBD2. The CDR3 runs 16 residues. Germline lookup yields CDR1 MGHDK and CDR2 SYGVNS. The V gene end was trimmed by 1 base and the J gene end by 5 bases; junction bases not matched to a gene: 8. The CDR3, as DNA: TGTGCCAGCAGTGAATTTCCAAGCGGGAACCACAATGAGCAGTTCTTC. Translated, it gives CASSEFPSGNHNEQFF.

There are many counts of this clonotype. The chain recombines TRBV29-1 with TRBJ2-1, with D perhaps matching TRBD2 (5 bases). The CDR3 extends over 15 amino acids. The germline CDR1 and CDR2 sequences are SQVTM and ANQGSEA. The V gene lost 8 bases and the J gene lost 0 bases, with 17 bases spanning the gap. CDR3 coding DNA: TGCAGCACCGAATCGGACGGACTCTCCTACAATGAGCAGTTCTTC. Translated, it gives CSTESDGLSYNEQFF.

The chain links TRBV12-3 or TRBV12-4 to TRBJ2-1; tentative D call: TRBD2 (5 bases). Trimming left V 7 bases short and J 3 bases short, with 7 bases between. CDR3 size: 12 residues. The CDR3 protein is CASTGDYNEQFF. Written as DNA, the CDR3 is TGTGCCAGCACCGGGGACTACAATGAGCAGTTCTTC.

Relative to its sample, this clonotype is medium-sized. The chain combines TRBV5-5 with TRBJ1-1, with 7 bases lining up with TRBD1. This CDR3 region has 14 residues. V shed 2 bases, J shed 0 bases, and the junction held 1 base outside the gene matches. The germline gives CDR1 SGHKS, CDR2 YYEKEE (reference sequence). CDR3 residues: CASSFDRVNTEAFF. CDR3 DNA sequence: TGTGCCAGCAGCTTCGACAGGGTGAACACTGAAGCTTTCTTT. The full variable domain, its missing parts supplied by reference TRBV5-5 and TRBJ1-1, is DAGVTQSPTHLIKTRGQQVTLRCSPISGHKSVSWYQQVLGQGPQFIFQYYEKEERGRGNFPDRFSARQFPNYSSELNVNALLLGDSALYLCASSFDRVNTEAFFGQGTRLTVV.

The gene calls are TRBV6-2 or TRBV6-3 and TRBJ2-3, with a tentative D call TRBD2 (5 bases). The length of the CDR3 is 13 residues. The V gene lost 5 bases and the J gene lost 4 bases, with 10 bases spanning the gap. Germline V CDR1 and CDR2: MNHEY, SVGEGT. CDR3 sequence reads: CASSVGVSDTQYF. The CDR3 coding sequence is TGTGCCAGCAGTGTGGGAGTGTCAGATACGCAGTATTTT.

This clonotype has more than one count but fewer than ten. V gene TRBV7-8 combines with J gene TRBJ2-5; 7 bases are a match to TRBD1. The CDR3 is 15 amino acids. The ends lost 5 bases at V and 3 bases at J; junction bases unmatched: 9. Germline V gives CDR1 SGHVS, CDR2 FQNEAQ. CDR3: CASSRPPQGEETQYF. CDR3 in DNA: TGTGCCAGCAGCCGACCCCCCCAGGGGGAAGAGACCCAGTACTTC.

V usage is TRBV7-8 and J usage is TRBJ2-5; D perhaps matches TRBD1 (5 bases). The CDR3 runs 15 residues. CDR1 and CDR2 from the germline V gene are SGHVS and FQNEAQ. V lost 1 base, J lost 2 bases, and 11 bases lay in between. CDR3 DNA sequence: TGTGCCAGCAGCTTAGGTCCCAGGGCACAAGAGACCCAGTACTTC. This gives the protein CASSLGPRAQETQYF.

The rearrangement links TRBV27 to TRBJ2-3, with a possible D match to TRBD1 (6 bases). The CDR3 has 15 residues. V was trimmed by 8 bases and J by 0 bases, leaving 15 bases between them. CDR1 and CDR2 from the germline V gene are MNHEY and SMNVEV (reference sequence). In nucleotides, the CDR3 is TGTGCCAGCCACAGGGCGGAAACTAGCACAGATACGCAGTATTTT. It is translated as CASHRAETSTDTQYF.

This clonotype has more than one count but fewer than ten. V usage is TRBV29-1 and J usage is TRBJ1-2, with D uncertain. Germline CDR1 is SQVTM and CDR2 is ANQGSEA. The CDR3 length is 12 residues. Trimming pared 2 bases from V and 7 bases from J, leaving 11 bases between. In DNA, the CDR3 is TGCAGCGTTGAATTGTATTTTCCTGGCTACACCTTC. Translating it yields CSVELYFPGYTF. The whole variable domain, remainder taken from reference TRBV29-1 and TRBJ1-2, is SAVISQKPSRDICQRGTSLTIQCQVDSQVTMMFWYRQQPGQSLTLIATANQGSEATYESGFVIDKFPISRPNLTFSTLTVSNMSPEDSSIYLCSVELYFPGYTFGSGTRLTVV.

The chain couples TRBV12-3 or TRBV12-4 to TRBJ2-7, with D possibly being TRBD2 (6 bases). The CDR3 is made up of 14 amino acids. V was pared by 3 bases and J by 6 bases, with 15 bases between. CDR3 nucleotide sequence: TGTGCCAGCAGTTTCAGCGGGTCGGGAACCGAGCAGTACTTC. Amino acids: CASSFSGSGTEQYF.

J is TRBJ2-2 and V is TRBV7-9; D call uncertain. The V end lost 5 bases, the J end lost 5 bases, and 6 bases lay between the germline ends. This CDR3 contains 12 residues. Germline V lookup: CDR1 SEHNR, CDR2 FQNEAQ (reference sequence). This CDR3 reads CASSQATGELFF. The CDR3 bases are TGTGCCAGCAGCCAGGCTACCGGGGAGCTGTTTTTT.

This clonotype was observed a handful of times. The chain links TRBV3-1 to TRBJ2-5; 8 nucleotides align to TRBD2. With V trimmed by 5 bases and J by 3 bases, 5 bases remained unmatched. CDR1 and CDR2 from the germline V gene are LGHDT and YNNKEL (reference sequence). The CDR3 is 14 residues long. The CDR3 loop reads CASSLTGLEETQYF. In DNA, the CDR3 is TGTGCCAGCAGCTTGACGGGACTAGAAGAGACCCAGTACTTC.

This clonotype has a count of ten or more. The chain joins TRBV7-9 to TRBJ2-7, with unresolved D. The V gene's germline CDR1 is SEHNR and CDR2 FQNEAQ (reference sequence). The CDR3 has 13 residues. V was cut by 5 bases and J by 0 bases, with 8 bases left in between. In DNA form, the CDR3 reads TGTGCCAGCAGCCCGAGTGCCTCCTACGAGCAGTACTTC. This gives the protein CASSPSASYEQYF.

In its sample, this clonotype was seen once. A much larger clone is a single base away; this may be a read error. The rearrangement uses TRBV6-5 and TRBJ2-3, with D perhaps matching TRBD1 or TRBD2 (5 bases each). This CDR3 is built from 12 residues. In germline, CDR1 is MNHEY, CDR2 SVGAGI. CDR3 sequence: CDTAMGVDTQYF. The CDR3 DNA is TGTGACACCGCGATGGGGGTAGATACGCAGTATTTT.